This T cell receptor (beta chain) was captured by sequencing in a study of T cell clonality in common variable immunodeficiency. This clone was recorded many times. Its antigen is currently unknown. The DNA ends 3 residues before the CDR3 does, and the rest of the CDR3 is filled in from the germline J gene. V was trimmed by 1 base and J by 1 base, leaving 8 bases between them. The length of the CDR3 is 14 residues. The V gene's germline CDR1 is SGHDT and CDR2 YYEEEE. Equal genomic DNA amounts from CVID and control samples were sequenced. Sequenced by immunoSEQ multiplex PCR; TCRdb stores in-frame clones only, minus some. The repertoire consists of around 34,000 clones, none detected only once. Blood samples were heparinized, 5 to 8 ml per donor. General study findings and limits: Fewer deletions and N-nucleotide insertions were reportedly seen in common variable immunodeficiency TCR beta sequences. T cell subpopulation sequencing would be needed to explain CVID clonality.

The chain couples TRBV5-6 to TRBJ1-1; no firm D call. Sequenced input: peripheral blood mononuclear cells. This TCR was recovered from a person between 18 and 75 years old in good health. The sequenced CDR3 bases are TGTGCCAGCAGCTTGTACAGCCAGAACACTGAA. This codes for CASSLYSQNTE. From start to end, the CDR3 is CASSLYSQNTEAFF. The whole variable domain, remainder taken from reference TRBV5-6 and TRBJ1-1, is DAGVTQSPTHLIKTRGQQVTLRCSPKSGHDTVSWYQQALGQGPQFIFQYYEEEERQRGNFPDRFSGHQFPNYSSELNVNALLLGDSALYLCASSLYSQNTEAFFGQGTRLTVV.